The present T cell receptor (beta chain) was sequenced within a study of T cells in Graves' hyperthyroidism and ophthalmopathy. This clonotype was seen a few times. This CDR3 region has 16 residues. From germline, CDR1 is SGHRS and CDR2 YFSETQ. Trimming removed 7 bases at V and 2 bases at J, with 20 bases between. TCR beta CDR3 regions were amplified from RNA. A first-round RT-PCR of the TCR CDR3 used the HTBI primer set. Via MiXCR, TCRdb re-called the multiplex PCR reads, giving one row per CDR3 protein. The sample yields more than 300,000 distinct CDR3 sequences, less than 15% seen once. The receptor was isolated from a woman under 30 with Graves' hyperthyroidism. The chain is built from TRBV5-1 and TRBJ2-3; a weak D match, TRBD2 (5 bases). The sequencing sample was made of blood. The CDR3 loop reads CASGYRDSGLTDTQYF. DNA for the CDR3: TGCGCCAGCGGCTACCGGGATTCAGGACTCACAGATACGCAGTATTTT.